The text below deals with one T cell receptor beta chain. Antigen specificity is unknown. The source of the sample is a study of T cell responses to AZD1222 COVID-19 vaccine. Notes on the study in general: Repertoires in all cases were sampled only once the peak T cell response had passed. Vaccine-associated CD4 TCRs ranged over spike, dominating at 160-218 and 743-854. Most donors were white British and more were female, and clonal diversity was possibly underestimated.

Clones were sequenced by immunoSEQ multiplex PCR, and TCRdb holds only the in-frame ones, with some missing. The sample includes 150,000 to 200,000 clones, 90% of them seen just once. Pooling of second doses given at about 4 or about 12 weeks was done. The CDR3 is made up of 14 amino acids. V was cut by 2 bases and J by 12 bases, with 19 bases left in between. Germline loops: CDR1 SGHDN, CDR2 FVKESK. This chain connects TRBV14 to TRBJ1-2; tentatively, D is TRBD1 (6 bases). This clonotype was sampled from an adult who received the AZD1222 COVID-19 vaccine. Material: peripheral blood, obtained 28 days after the second AZD1222 dose. The CDR3 DNA follows: TGTGCCAGCAGCCAATCGGAAACAGGGAGGGCCGACACCTTC. Translated: CASSQSETGRADTF.